This T cell receptor beta chain was identified during a study of OX40 agonist ivuxolimab in advanced cancers. Turning to the study itself: Each dose-escalation patient presented with hepatocellular carcinoma, melanoma, renal cell or head and neck cancer. A male proportion of approximately 83% was recorded, with mean age about 60 years and range roughly 23 to 85.

TCRdb's table, derived via immunoSEQ multiplex PCR, lists solely in-frame clones and lacks some. The sample lists more than 65,000 clones, around 90% occurring once. A note on this clone: Its antigen is unknown. This sample also contains other DNA sequences that code for the same CDR3.

Trimming removed 2 bases at V and 5 bases at J, with 2 bases between. This CDR3 has 11 residues. Per the germline V gene, CDR1 is KGHSH and CDR2 is LQKENI. Study findings and constraints: Certain nonresponders likewise exhibited a low normalized T-cell clonal expansion.

The TCR comes from an adult with an advanced solid tumor such as melanoma, head and neck, liver or kidney cancer. The chain employs TRBV18 and TRBJ2-3; D remains ambiguous. The material sequenced was CD4+ or CD8+ T cells sorted from blood, taken in a trial of the OX40 agonist ivuxolimab. CDR3 nucleotide sequence: TGTGCCAGCTCACCAGAAGATACGCAGTATTTT. Protein sequence: CASSPEDTQYF.